This entry lists 22 T cell receptor beta chains sequenced from one sample in a study of identifying expanded T cells in peripheral blood (dated by TCRdb to the late 2010s). The library was made by the immunoSEQ multiplex PCR assay. In TCRdb, the immuneACCESS table is reduced to in-frame sequences with V and J assigned. These tables do not hold every clone; where another copy was compared, an unresolved V gene accounts for under half, and the others remain unexplained. The sample yields 80,000 or so clones; around four fifths were counted once. Roughly 18% of the sample rests with the top ten. The sequenced material came from blood. The origin of the receptors is a person aged 18 to 70 in good health.

V gene TRBV19 combines with J gene TRBJ1-5, with D perhaps matching TRBD1 (5 bases). V was cut by 3 bases and J by 2 bases, with 23 bases left in between. Germline loops: CDR1 LNHDA, CDR2 SQIVND (reference sequence). The CDR3 is 19 amino acids. This CDR3 is CASSINPGRKINGNQPQHF. The CDR3 bases are TGTGCCAGTAGTATCAACCCGGGACGTAAGATTAATGGCAATCAGCCCCAGCATTTT.

The chain joins TRBV7-9 to TRBJ2-3; 14 bases line up with TRBD2. Germline V gene sequence: CDR1 SEHNR, CDR2 FQNEAQ (reference sequence). The CDR3 consists of 18 residues. Germline trimming cut 5 bases from V and 6 bases from J; bases unmatched to any gene: 13. The CDR3 DNA reads TGTGCCAGCAGCGGGACCGGGACTAGCGGGAGTAGGACGGATACGCAGTATTTT. It yields the protein CASSGTGTSGSRTDTQYF. The whole variable domain, remainder taken from reference TRBV7-9 and TRBJ2-3, is DTGVSQNPRHKITKRGQNVTFRCDPISEHNRLYWYRQTLGQGPEFLTYFQNEAQLEKSRLLSDRFSAERPKGSFSTLEIQRTEQGDSAMYLCASSGTGTSGSRTDTQYFGPGTRLTVL.

The chain carries TRBV30 and TRBJ2-3, with D possibly being TRBD1 (5 bases). Trimming left V 4 bases short and J 2 bases short, with 10 bases between. Germline lookup yields CDR1 GTSNPN and CDR2 SVGIG (reference sequence). This CDR3 is 13 amino acids long. This CDR3 is CAWNGASTDTQYF. For the CDR3, the DNA is TGTGCCTGGAATGGGGCATCCACAGATACGCAGTATTTT.

The chain combines TRBV5-3 with TRBJ2-5, with a weak D call TRBD2 (5 bases). TRBV5-3 is recorded as an ORF, its role being uncertain. The CDR3 totals 18 residues. The germline V and J ends were trimmed by 6 bases and 4 bases, with 28 bases remaining between them. Written as DNA, the CDR3 is TGTGCCAGAACCACTTGGGTTGAAAGGGAGTCGAGGAGAGAGACCCAGTACTTC. It translates to CARTTWVERESRRETQYF.

Concerning this clone: The junction departs from germline at one end; a sequencing error may be responsible. Other DNA sequences in this specimen translate into the identical CDR3. Written as DNA, the CDR3 is TGTGCTAGCAGCCCCGGGACAGGCTCCTACGAGCAGTACTTC. Translating gives CASSPGTGSYEQYF. The chain links TRBV7-7 to TRBJ2-7; 8 bases agree with TRBD1. CDR1 is SSHAT, CDR2 FNYEAQ, per germline (reference sequence). The CDR3 loop spans 14 amino acids.

The chain links TRBV6-1 to TRBJ2-5; TRBD1 matches 8 bases. From germline, CDR1 is MNHNS and CDR2 SASEGT. The CDR3 contains 16 residues. J gave up 2 bases and V 4 bases, and 9 bases lay outside the gene matches. The CDR3 region is CASSVSYYRGQETQYF. The CDR3 coding sequence is TGTGCCAGCAGTGTTTCCTACTACAGGGGGCAAGAGACCCAGTACTTC.

CDR3 DNA sequence: TGTGCCAGCAGCTTAGATCGAGGGCCTGGAAACACCATATATTTT. Translated, it gives CASSLDRGPGNTIYF. This chain links TRBV11-2 with TRBJ1-3; D is undetermined. The CDR3 has 15 amino acids. The V gene lost 0 bases and the J gene lost 2 bases, with 8 bases spanning the gap. In germline, CDR1 is SGHAT, CDR2 FQNNGV.

The CDR3 DNA is TGTGCCAGTACCTCCTCCGGGACAGGTAGCTACGAGCAGTACTTC. It yields the protein CASTSSGTGSYEQYF. The rearrangement uses TRBV19 and TRBJ2-7, with TRBD1 identical over 8 bases. The CDR3 spans 15 residues. Germline CDR1 and CDR2: LNHDA and SQIVND (reference sequence). Trimming at V came to 7 bases and at J to 3 bases, leaving 11 bases not matched to a gene.

The V and J genes are TRBV11-1 and TRBJ2-1; D gene ambiguous. Trimming cost V 7 bases and J 6 bases, with 10 bases left between them. The CDR3 spans 12 residues. Germline loops: CDR1 SGHAT, CDR2 FQDESV (reference sequence). The CDR3 region has the DNA TGTGCCAGCACCGGGCCCAGCAATGAGCAGTTCTTC. Translating it yields CASTGPSNEQFF.

This clone was observed a few times. The rearrangement links TRBV14 to TRBJ1-2, with D unresolved. Germline loops: CDR1 SGHDN, CDR2 FVKESK. V was shortened by 1 base and J by 5 bases, with 17 bases between the two germline ends. This CDR3 comprises 16 residues. The CDR3 loop reads CASSQGLTLSVYGYTF. The DNA of the CDR3 is TGTGCCAGCAGCCAAGGGTTGACACTGTCTGTTTATGGCTACACCTTC. The variable domain in full, with the rest retrieved from reference TRBV14 and TRBJ1-2, is EAGVTQFPSHSVIEKGQTVTLRCDPISGHDNLYWYRRVMGKEIKFLLHFVKESKQDESGMPNNRFLAERTGGTYSTLKVQPAELEDSGVYFCASSQGLTLSVYGYTFGSGTRLTVV.

This clone occurred a few times. In DNA, the CDR3 is TGTGCCAGCAGTCCCCCGGCAGGGTCTGGAAACACCATATATTTT. This codes for CASSPPAGSGNTIYF. The chain employs TRBV28 and TRBJ1-3; perhaps TRBD1 as D (5 bases). Germline lookup yields CDR1 MDHEN and CDR2 SYDVKM. This CDR3 region has 15 residues. Trimming stripped 5 bases from V and 1 base from J, with 12 bases between.

This chain links TRBV28 with TRBJ2-5, with 7 positions matching TRBD2. Germline CDR1 and CDR2: MDHEN and SYDVKM. CDR3 size: 17 residues. The J segment lost 5 bases and the V segment lost 6 bases, leaving 18 bases of the junction unmatched. The CDR3 sequence: CASRQDRAGEGWETQYF. The CDR3 nucleotides read TGTGCCAGCAGACAAGATCGCGCGGGAGAAGGGTGGGAGACCCAGTACTTC.

This CDR3 reads CASSAVTAGSEAFF. The CDR3 DNA is TGTGCCAGCAGCGCCGTAACAGCAGGTAGTGAAGCTTTCTTT. The chain combines TRBV9 with TRBJ1-1; no clear D gene. Germline V gene sequence: CDR1 SGDLS, CDR2 YYNGEE. V was shortened by 3 bases and J by 7 bases, with 16 bases between the two germline ends. The CDR3 runs 14 residues. The variable domain in full, with the rest retrieved from reference TRBV9 and TRBJ1-1, is DSGVTQTPKHLITATGQRVTLRCSPRSGDLSVYWYQQSLDQGLQFLIQYYNGEERAKGNILERFSAQQFPDLHSELNLSSLELGDSALYFCASSAVTAGSEAFFGQGTRLTVV.

The V and J genes are TRBV25-1 and TRBJ2-5; 10 nucleotides align to TRBD2. The trim removed 6 bases at V and 2 bases at J, leaving 3 bases unmatched. Germline V gene sequence: CDR1 MGHDK, CDR2 SYGVNS. CDR3 length: 14 residues. Here the CDR3 reads CASSRTSGQETQYF. The CDR3 DNA sequence: TGTGCCAGCAGCAGGACTAGCGGTCAAGAGACCCAGTACTTC.

The chain is built from TRBV2 and TRBJ2-1, with D maybe TRBD2 (7 bases). Per the germline V gene, CDR1 is SNHLY and CDR2 is FYNNEI. Trimming pared 6 bases from V and 3 bases from J, leaving 18 bases between. The CDR3 runs 16 residues. CDR3 nucleotides: TGTGCCAGCAGGGGGGGGGCTAGCGAGTACTACAATGAGCAGTTCTTC. Its protein is CASRGGASEYYNEQFF.

The chain links TRBV29-1 to TRBJ1-2, with D tentatively TRBD1 (6 bases). The CDR3 runs 14 residues. Trimming shortened V by 8 bases and J by 6 bases, and 22 bases separated the two germline ends. Germline loops: CDR1 SQVTM, CDR2 ANQGSEA. CDR3 sequence: CSIEDYRDGNGYTF. CDR3 coding DNA: TGCAGCATCGAAGACTACAGGGATGGCAATGGCTACACCTTC.

The chain carries TRBV19 and TRBJ1-5; D is possibly TRBD1 (5 bases). The CDR3 is 17 amino acids. Between the trimmed V and J ends, which lost 4 bases and 2 bases, there was a span of 18 bases. Germline lookup yields CDR1 LNHDA and CDR2 SQIVND (reference sequence). The CDR3 protein is CASSTHQVGAGNQPQHF. The CDR3 region has the DNA TGTGCCAGTAGTACCCACCAAGTAGGGGCTGGCAATCAGCCCCAGCATTTT.

The V gene is TRBV10-3, the J gene TRBJ2-7, with unresolved D. The CDR3 sequence is 12 residues long. Germline CDR1 is ENHRY and CDR2 is SYGVKD. The V gene lost 7 bases and the J gene lost 0 bases, with 7 bases spanning the gap. Written as DNA, the CDR3 is TGTGCCATCATGGGTAACTCCTACGAGCAGTACTTC. Protein sequence: CAIMGNSYEQYF.

The genes are TRBV28 and TRBJ2-3, with 7 positions matching TRBD2. This CDR3 has 16 residues. Germline CDR1 reads MDHEN; CDR2 reads SYDVKM. Unmatched junction bases numbered 9, after V lost 3 bases and J lost 3 bases. The CDR3 loop reads CASSLRWGGSTDTQYF. CDR3 nucleotide sequence: TGTGCCAGCAGTTTGCGGTGGGGAGGGTCGACAGATACGCAGTATTTT. Looking up the rest from reference TRBV28 and TRBJ2-3 gives the full variable domain: DVKVTQSSRYLVKRTGEKVFLECVQDMDHENMFWYRQDPGLGLRLIYFSYDVKMKEKGDIPEGYSVSREKKERFSLILESASTNQTSMYLCASSLRWGGSTDTQYFGPGTRLTVL.

This clone came up a few times. The genes are TRBV7-8 and TRBJ1-2, with D unclear. The CDR3 contains 15 residues. Germline CDR1 reads SGHVS; CDR2 reads FQNEAQ. V was trimmed by 2 bases and J by 0 bases, leaving 10 bases between them. In DNA, the CDR3 is TGTGCCAGCAGCTTAAGTCTATTAACTAACTATGGCTACACCTTC. It codes for CASSLSLLTNYGYTF.

The rearrangement links TRBV19 to TRBJ2-1, with TRBD2 identical over 8 bases. CDR1 is LNHDA and CDR2 is SQIVND in the germline V gene (reference sequence). With 2 bases clipped from V and 10 bases from J, the junction kept 13 bases outside the gene matches. The CDR3 extends over 16 amino acids. For the CDR3, the DNA is TGTGCCAGTAGTATACGGTCAGGGAGCGGGAGAGGGGAGCAGTTCTTC. It encodes CASSIRSGSGRGEQFF.

This sequence joins TRBV5-4 and TRBJ2-1; tentative D call: TRBD2 (6 bases). The length of the CDR3 is 14 residues. Trimming left V 4 bases short and J 6 bases short, with 14 bases between. Germline V gene sequence: CDR1 SGHNT, CDR2 YYREEE (reference sequence). The CDR3 reads CASSPMTSPNEQFF. In DNA, the CDR3 is TGTGCCAGCAGCCCAATGACTAGTCCCAATGAGCAGTTCTTC.